The source of this T cell receptor (beta chain) is a study of beta chain features in type 1 diabetes. Notes on the study in general: Cells carrying high TCR expression could end up over-represented when cDNA is sequenced. In all four CD4+ subsets, TCRB CDR3 length was significantly, moderately reduced in type 1 diabetes.

Germline V gene data show CDR1 as ENHRY and CDR2 as SYGVKD. V was shortened by 2 bases and J by 7 bases, with 18 bases between the two germline ends. There are 15 residues in the CDR3. This clone was picked up many times. No antigen is known for it. Sequencing targeted expressed TCRB transcripts, as all isolated RNA had been reverse transcribed. Profiling relied on immunoSEQ multiplex PCR, and the TCRdb table lists in-frame clones only, not all of them. The sample has 600,000 to 700,000 clones, around 12% seen once. The V and J genes are TRBV10-3 and TRBJ2-7; D possibly uses TRBD1 or TRBD2 (5 bases each). This receptor was taken from a man younger than 40 with type 1 diabetes. The sequencing sample was made of naive CD4+ T cells from blood. In nucleotides, the CDR3 is TGTGCCATCAGTGAGCCGGGGCTACCCTCCCGGGAGCAGTACTTC. Amino acid sequence: CAISEPGLPSREQYF.